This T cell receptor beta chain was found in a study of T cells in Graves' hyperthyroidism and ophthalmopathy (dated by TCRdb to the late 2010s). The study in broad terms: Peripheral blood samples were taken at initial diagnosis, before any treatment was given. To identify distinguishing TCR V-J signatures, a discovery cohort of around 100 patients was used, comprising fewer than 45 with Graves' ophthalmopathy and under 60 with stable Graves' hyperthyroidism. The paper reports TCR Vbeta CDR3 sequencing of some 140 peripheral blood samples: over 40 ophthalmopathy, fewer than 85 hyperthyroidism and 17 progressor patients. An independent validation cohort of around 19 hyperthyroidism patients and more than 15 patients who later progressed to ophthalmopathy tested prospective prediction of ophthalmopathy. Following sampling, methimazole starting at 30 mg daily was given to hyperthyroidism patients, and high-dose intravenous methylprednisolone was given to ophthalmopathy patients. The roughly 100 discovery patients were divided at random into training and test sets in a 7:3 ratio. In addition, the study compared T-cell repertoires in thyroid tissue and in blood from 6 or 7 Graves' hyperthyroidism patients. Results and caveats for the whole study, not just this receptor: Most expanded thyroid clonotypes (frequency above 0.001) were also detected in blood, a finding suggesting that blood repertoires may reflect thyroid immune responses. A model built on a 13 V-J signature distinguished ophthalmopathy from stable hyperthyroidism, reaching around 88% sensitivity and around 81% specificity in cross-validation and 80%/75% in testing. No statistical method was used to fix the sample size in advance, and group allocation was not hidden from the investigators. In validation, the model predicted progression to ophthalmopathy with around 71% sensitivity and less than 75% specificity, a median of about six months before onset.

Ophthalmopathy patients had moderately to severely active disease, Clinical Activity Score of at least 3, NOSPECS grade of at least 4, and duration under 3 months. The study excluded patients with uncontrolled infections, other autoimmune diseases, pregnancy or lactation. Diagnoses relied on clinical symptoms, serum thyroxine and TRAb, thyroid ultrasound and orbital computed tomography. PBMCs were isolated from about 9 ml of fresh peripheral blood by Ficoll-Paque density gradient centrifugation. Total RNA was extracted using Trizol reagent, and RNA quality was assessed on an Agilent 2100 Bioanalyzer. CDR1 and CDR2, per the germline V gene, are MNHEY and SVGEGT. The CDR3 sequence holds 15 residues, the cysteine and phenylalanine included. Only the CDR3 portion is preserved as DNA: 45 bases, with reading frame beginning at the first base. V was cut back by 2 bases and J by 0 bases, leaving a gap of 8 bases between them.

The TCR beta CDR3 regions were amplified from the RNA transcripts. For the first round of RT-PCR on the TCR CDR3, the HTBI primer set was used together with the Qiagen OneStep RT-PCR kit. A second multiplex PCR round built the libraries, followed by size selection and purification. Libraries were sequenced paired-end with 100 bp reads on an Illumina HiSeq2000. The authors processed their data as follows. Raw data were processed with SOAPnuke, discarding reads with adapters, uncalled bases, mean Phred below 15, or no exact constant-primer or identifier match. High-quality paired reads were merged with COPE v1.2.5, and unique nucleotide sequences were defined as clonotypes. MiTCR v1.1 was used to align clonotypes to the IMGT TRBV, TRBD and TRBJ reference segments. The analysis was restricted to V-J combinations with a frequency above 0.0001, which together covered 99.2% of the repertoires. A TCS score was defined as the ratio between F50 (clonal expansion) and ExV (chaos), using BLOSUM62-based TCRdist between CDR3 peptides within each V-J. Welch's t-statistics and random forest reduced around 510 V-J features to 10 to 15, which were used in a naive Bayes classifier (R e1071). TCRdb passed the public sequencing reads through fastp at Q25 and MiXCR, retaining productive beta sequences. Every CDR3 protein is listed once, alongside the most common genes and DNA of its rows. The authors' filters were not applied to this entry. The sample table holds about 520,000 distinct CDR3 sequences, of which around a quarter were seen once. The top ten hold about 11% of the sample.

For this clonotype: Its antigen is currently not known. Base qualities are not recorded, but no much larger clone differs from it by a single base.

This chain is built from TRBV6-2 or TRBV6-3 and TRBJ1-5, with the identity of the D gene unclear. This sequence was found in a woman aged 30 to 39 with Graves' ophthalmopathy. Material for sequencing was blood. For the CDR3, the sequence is CASSYAGVSNQPQHF. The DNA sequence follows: TGTGCCAGCAGTTACGCCGGGGTTAGCAATCAGCCCCAGCATTTT.